This T cell receptor (beta chain) was sequenced during a study of shared clonotypes between healthy human individuals. On this clone: Its target is unknown.

Selected positively for CCR7 and CD45RO-negative, naive CD8 cells excluded terminally differentiated effector memory CD45RA+ cells. Clones were sequenced by immunoSEQ multiplex PCR, and TCRdb holds only the in-frame ones, with some missing. The table records hundreds of thousands of clones, approximately 96% of them present only once. The CDR3 has 18 residues. Losses at the gene ends were 6 bases for V and 2 bases for J; bases not matched to a gene: 13. Germline CDR1 is ENHRY and CDR2 is SYGVKD. Overall study findings and caveats: In a handful of donors, about 5% of naive CD4 clonotypes appeared in common. Naive subsets typically showed greater estimated richness than memory subsets. Rarefaction indicated that sorted-subset sequencing remained incomplete although depth was large.

The source is a woman aged 25 to 39 in good health. The material sequenced was naive CD8+ T cells sorted from blood. This chain links TRBV10-3 with TRBJ1-3; the match to TRBD1 covers 10 bases. The CDR3 DNA reads as TGTGCCATCAGCGGGCGGGACAGGGGCATATATCCTGGAAACACCATATATTTT. It is translated as CAISGRDRGIYPGNTIYF.